This note documents a single T cell receptor beta chain sequence. Its antigen is undetermined. The data stem from a study of immune cell composition in non-small cell lung cancer. General study findings and limits: Tumour-associated clones >0.5% occurred in 33% of adenocarcinomas, less than 80% of squamous.

This CDR3 has 15 amino acids. Trimming cost V 9 bases and J 4 bases, with 18 bases left between them. Germline V CDR1 and CDR2: MNHEY, SMNVEV (reference sequence). Repertoires were generated with immunoSEQ multiplex PCR, while TCRdb's copy carries only in-frame clones and drops some. The sample gives thousands of clones, about 75% of which show up once; roughly 8% is in the top ten. This clonotype originated in a human donor with non-small cell lung cancer. The chain recombines TRBV27 with TRBJ2-2; D is possibly TRBD2 (7 bases). The sample taken for sequencing was lung tumor tissue. CDR3 sequence reads: CASTPGAGVTGELFF. CDR3 sequence (DNA): TGTGCCAGTACTCCAGGGGCGGGGGTCACCGGGGAGCTGTTTTTT.